This T cell receptor (beta chain) derives from a study of blood T cells in healthy people across ages. Study-level points and caveats: Higher diversity, along with more naive CD4+ cells, distinguished long-lived donors from aged donors. Per million T cells, TCR beta diversity dropped roughly linearly as age increased.

A few counts support this clonotype. Its target is unknown. A clone one base away is much larger, so this may be a read error. Germline V gene sequence: CDR1 LNHDA, CDR2 SQIVND (reference sequence). V lost 9 bases and J lost 6, with 12 bases in between. The CDR3 totals 12 residues. PCR was performed a second time for about 7 to 11 cycles using a sample-barcoded 5' primer and a J-beta primer mix. TCRdb reanalysed the 5' RACE reads using MiXCR and keeps one entry per CDR3 protein. The data contain 600,000 or so distinct CDR3 sequences, approximately 30% of them singletons. PBMCs numbering at least 6.5 million were isolated per sample.

The chain recombines TRBV19 with TRBJ2-4, with TRBD2 as a possible D gene (5 bases). The receptor was derived from a woman over 75 in good health. The sample comprised blood. For the CDR3, the DNA is TGTGCCAGGGGAGAGGCAGCAAACATTCAGTACTTC. Residues: CARGEAANIQYF.